This T cell receptor beta chain is from a study of CD8+ T cells in alopecia areata (dated by TCRdb to 2017 to 2018). For the wider study: The treated patients, all with moderate-to-severe alopecia areata, were enrolled in an open-label pilot trial of oral tofacitinib given at 5 to 10 mg twice daily. Patients received tofacitinib for 6 to 18 months and were then followed off drug for 6 months to check for delayed response and recurrence. High-throughput TCRbeta sequencing was used to examine T cell clonal expansion in alopecia areata in both the C3H/HeJ mouse model and human patients. In humans, TCRbeta sequencing was performed on scalp tissue and on sorted CD4+ and CD8+ peripheral blood T cells from healthy controls and from patients with patchy or totalis/universalis alopecia areata. Biopsies were taken from tofacitinib-treated patients at baseline and at 4 and 24 weeks of treatment, and a later scalp biopsy was taken in several of the tofacitinib-treated patients. Scalp clonality was compared across normal scalp (n=4), patchy alopecia areata scalp (n=8), and alopecia totalis/universalis scalp (n=8). RNA was extracted with the PAXgene miRNA kit for fixed scalp, the miRNeasy kit for PBMCs, and the RNeasy kit for mouse skin. Amplification of TCRbeta CDR3 regions was done by immunoSEQ multiplex PCR using 35 Vbeta forward primers and 13 Jbeta reverse primers. The study at large found these results: Compared with normal scalp, lesional scalp, particularly in alopecia totalis/universalis, had higher clonality and more expanded CD8+ clones, which suggests antigenic drive. Scalp TCR repertoire analysis is complicated because resident alphabeta T cells in normal human skin are also sequenced, whereas mouse skin is dominated by gammadelta T cells. Shared TCR sequences between patients were less evident than in mice, which may be partly attributable to HLA diversity in the patient population.

The sample's time point label, in plain terms: baseline before oral tofacitinib. Lesional scalp punch biopsies and peripheral blood were collected from alopecia areata patients. PBMCs were isolated by density centrifugation and stained for CD3, CD4 and CD8, and CD4+ and CD8+ T cells were sorted on a FACSAria. Preparation of the library involved the immunoSEQ multiplex PCR assay. RNA was extracted from all samples and reverse transcribed into cDNA as template for TCR sequencing. First-strand cDNA was synthesized with SuperScript III using a 2:1 mix of oligo-dT and random hexamers. A synthetic immune receptor repertoire was used to measure amplification bias, and any remaining bias was corrected computationally. From the authors' description of their analysis: After raw reads were preprocessed to remove errors, the CDR3 was defined following IMGT conventions as running from the conserved cysteine to phenylalanine. Clonality was calculated as 1 minus Shannon entropy normalized by log2 of the number of productive unique TCRs. Scalp TCRbeta sequences were cross-referenced with sorted blood CD4 and CD8 repertoires so that the CD4 or CD8 identity of scalp clones could be inferred. TCRdb stores this immuneACCESS table with in-frame sequences only. Part of the clones is absent; in the studies checked, under half of the shortfall reflects unresolved V genes, and no reason is known for the rest. That table gives V, J and clone size, and the DNA gave D and trimming. The sample table contains roughly 150,000 clones; only one count was recorded for less than 65% of them. The top ten clonotypes cover less than 20% of the sample.

CDR1 is given as LNHNV and CDR2 as YYDKDF, both from the germline V gene (reference sequence). The cysteine opens and the phenylalanine closes a CDR3 of 17 amino acids. Only the CDR3 DNA is retained, 51 bases long and in frame from the first base. V drops 0 bases and J drops 0 bases, leaving 9 bases in between. This clone was found many times. What antigen it recognizes has not been identified. No base quality values were provided; no much bigger clone lies one nucleotide off. This sequence was found in a human donor with alopecia areata. This sequence uses TRBV15 and TRBJ2-6, with an unclear D gene assignment. The material was CD8+ T cells sorted from blood, obtained at week 0. CDR3 protein: CATSRDGSSSGANVLTF. The DNA sequence reads TGTGCCACCAGCAGAGATGGCAGTAGCTCTGGGGCCAACGTCCTGACTTTC.